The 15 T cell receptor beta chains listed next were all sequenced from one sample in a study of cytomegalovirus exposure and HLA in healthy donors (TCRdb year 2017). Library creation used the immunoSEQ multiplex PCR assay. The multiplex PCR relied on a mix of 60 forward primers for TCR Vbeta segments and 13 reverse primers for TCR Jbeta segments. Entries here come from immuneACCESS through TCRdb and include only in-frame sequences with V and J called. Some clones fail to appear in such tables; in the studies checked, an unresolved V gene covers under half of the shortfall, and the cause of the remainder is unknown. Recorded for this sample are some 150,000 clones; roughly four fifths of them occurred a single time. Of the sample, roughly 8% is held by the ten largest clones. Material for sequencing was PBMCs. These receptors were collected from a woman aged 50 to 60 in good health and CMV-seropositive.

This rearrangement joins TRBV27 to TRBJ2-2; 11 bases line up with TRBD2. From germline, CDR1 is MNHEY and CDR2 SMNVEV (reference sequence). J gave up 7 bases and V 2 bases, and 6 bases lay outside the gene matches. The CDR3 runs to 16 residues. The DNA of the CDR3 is TGTGCCAGCAGTTTAAGTCGGCTAGCGGGAGGCGGGGAGCTGTTTTTT. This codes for CASSLSRLAGGGELFF.

The CDR3 region has the DNA TGTGCTAGTGGTCCGGGACTTAGCGGGAGGGGGAAGCAGTTCTTC. Its translation: CASGPGLSGRGKQFF. The chain combines TRBV12-5 with TRBJ2-1, with TRBD2 matching over 11 bases. V was clipped by 5 bases and J by 11 bases; unmatched bases: 11. The CDR3 is 15 residues long. Germline V gene sequence: CDR1 LGHNT, CDR2 FRNRAP.

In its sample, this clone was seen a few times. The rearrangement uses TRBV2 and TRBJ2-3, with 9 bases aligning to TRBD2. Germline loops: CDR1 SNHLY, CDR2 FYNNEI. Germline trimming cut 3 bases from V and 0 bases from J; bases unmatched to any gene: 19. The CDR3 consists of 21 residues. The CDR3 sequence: CASSESGGGRAPRHSTDTQYF. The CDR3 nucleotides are TGTGCCAGCAGTGAGTCGGGAGGCGGGAGGGCACCTCGCCATAGCACAGATACGCAGTATTTT.

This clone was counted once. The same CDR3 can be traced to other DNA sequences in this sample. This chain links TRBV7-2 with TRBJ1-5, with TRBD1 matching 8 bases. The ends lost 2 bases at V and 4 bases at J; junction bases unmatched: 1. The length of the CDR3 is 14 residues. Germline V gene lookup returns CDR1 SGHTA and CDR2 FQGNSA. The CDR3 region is CASSLRQGNQPQHF. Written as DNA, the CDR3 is TGTGCCAGCAGCTTAAGACAGGGGAATCAGCCCCAGCATTTT.

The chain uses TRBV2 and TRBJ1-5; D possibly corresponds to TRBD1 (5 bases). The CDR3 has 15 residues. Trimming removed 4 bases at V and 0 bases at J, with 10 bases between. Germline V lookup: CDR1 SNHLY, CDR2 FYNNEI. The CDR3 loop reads CASSVWGDSNQPQHF. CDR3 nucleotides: TGTGCCAGCAGTGTGTGGGGGGATAGCAATCAGCCCCAGCATTTT.

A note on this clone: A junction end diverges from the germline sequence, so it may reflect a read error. The CDR3 DNA reads TGTGCCAGCAGAGAAGACAGGCCCGAGTGGTACGAGCAGTACTTC. Amino acids: CASREDRPEWYEQYF. The chain employs TRBV2 and TRBJ2-7; maybe TRBD1 (6 bases). The CDR3 runs to 15 residues. Germline loops: CDR1 SNHLY, CDR2 FYNNEI.

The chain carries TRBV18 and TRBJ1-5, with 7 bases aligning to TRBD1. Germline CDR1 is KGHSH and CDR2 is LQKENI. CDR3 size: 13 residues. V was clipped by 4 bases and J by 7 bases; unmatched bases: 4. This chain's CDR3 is CASSLPGGQPQHF. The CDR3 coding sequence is TGTGCCAGCTCACTCCCAGGGGGACAGCCCCAGCATTTT.

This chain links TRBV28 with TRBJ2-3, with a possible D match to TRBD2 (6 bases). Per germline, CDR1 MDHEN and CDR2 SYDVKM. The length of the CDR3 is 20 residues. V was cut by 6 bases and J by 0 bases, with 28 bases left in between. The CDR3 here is CASRPPSELAYQASTDTQYF. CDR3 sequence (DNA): TGTGCCAGCAGACCACCTTCGGAGCTAGCGTATCAAGCTAGCACAGATACGCAGTATTTT.

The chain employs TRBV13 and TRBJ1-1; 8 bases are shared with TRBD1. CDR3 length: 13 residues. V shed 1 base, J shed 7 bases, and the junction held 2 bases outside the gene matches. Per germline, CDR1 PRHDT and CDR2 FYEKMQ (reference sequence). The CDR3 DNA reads TGTGCCAGCAGCTTAGATGGACAGGGTGAAGCTTTCTTT. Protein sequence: CASSLDGQGEAFF.

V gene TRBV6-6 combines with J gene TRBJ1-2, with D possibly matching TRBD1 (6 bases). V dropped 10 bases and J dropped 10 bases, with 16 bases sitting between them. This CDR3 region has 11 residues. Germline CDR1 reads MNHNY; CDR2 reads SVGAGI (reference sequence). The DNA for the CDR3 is TGTGCCACCATGAGGGGGGGGGACTACACCTTC. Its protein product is CATMRGGDYTF.

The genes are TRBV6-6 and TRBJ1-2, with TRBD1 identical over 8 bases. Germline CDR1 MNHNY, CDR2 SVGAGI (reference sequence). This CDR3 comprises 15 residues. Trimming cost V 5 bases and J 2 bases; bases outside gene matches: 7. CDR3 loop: CASSTGQGLNYGYTF. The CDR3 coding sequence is TGTGCCAGCAGTACTGGACAGGGCTTGAACTATGGCTACACCTTC.

The CDR3 sequence: CASRWRGNYNEQFF. The CDR3 nucleotides are TGTGCCAGCAGGTGGCGGGGGAACTACAATGAGCAGTTCTTC. The chain links TRBV6-1 to TRBJ2-1; 7 bases are a match to TRBD2. The V gene's germline CDR1 is MNHNS and CDR2 SASEGT. Trimming removed 6 bases from V and 3 bases from J; junction bases left unmatched: 5. CDR3 length: 14 amino acids.

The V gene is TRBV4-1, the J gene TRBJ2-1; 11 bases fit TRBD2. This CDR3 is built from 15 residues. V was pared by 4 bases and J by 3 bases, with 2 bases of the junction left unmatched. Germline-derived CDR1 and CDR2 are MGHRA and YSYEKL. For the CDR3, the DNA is TGCGCCAGCAGCCCGGGACTAGCGGTCTACAATGAGCAGTTCTTC. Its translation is CASSPGLAVYNEQFF.

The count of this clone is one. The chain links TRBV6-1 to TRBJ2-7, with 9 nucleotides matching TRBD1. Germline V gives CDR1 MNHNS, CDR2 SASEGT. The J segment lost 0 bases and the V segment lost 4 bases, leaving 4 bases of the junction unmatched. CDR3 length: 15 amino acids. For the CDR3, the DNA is TGTGCCAGCAGTGGGGGACAGGGATACTCCTACGAGCAGTACTTC. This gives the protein CASSGGQGYSYEQYF.

The CDR3 is CASSTRDYPYNEQFF. CDR3 coding DNA: TGTGCCAGCAGCACCCGGGACTACCCCTACAATGAGCAGTTCTTC. V usage is TRBV9 and J usage is TRBJ2-1; 7 bases agree with TRBD2. Germline V gives CDR1 SGDLS, CDR2 YYNGEE. The junction had 6 bases not matched to a gene; V was cut back by 4 bases and J by 2 bases. The CDR3 spans 15 residues.